This T cell receptor beta chain stems from a study of T cell responses to AZD1222 COVID-19 vaccine. Whole-study context: Timing groups of about 4 and about 12 weeks for second doses were pooled. Whole-study findings and limits: Baseline seropositives among AZD1222 recipients totaled only 5 to 7. White British ancestry dominated among donors, who included more females, and clonal diversity was possibly underestimated. CD4 TCRs covered the whole spike, strongest at regions 160-218 and 743-854.

Turning to this clone: Its antigen is unknown.

TCRdb's copy holds only in-frame clones and misses some; the assay was immunoSEQ multiplex PCR. The sample comprises 73,000 or so clones, roughly 82% of which are singletons, and more than 5% rests with the top ten. J gave up 1 base and V 0 bases, and 8 bases lay outside the gene matches. Germline CDR1 and CDR2: LGHNA and YNFKEQ. CDR3 length: 17 residues. This clonotype was sampled from an adult in good health. This sample comprised peripheral blood, obtained on day 0 of AZD1222 vaccination. The chain carries TRBV4-2 and TRBJ2-5, with 7 bases matching TRBD1. The CDR3 DNA reads as TGTGCCAGCAGCCAAGAAGGGGCGACAGGGCGCCAAGAGACCCAGTACTTC. Translating gives CASSQEGATGRQETQYF.